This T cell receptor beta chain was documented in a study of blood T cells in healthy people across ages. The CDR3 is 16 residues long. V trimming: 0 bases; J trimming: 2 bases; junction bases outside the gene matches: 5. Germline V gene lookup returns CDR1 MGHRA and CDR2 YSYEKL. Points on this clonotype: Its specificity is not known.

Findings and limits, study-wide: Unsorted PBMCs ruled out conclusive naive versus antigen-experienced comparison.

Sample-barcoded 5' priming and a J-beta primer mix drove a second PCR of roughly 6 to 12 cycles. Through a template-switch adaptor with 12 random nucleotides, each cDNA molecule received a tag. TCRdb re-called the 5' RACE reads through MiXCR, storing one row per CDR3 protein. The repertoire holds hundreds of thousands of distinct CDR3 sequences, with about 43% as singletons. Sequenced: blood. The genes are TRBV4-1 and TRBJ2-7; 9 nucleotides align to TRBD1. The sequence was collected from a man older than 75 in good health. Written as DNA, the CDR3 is TGCGCCAGCAGCCAAGAACCGGGACAGGGCCCCTACGAGCAGTACTTC. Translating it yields CASSQEPGQGPYEQYF.